The 4 T cell receptor beta chains listed next were all sequenced from one sample in a study of molecular identifiers for immune sequencing clone quantification. MiXCR, run by TCRdb on the PCR reads, gives a single entry per CDR3 protein. The sample lists about 640,000 distinct CDR3 sequences, just under 20% seen once, with roughly 0.83% in the top ten. Sequencing input: naive CD8+ T cells from blood, with Jurkat cell RNA spiked in. The subset here: FACS-sorted CD8+CD4-CCR7+CD45RA+ naive T cells. The receptors derive from a human donor in good health. Some libraries in this study had Jurkat cell RNA spiked in.

The V gene is TRBV20-1, the J gene TRBJ2-7; 8 nucleotides agree with TRBD2. V trimming: 1 base; J trimming: 2 bases; junction bases outside the gene matches: 10. In germline, CDR1 is DFQATT, CDR2 SNEGSKA (reference sequence). This CDR3 region has 16 residues. The CDR3 protein is CSARVTPELAAYEQYF. CDR3 bases: TGCAGTGCTAGAGTCACCCCCGAACTAGCGGCCTACGAGCAGTACTTC.

The CDR3 is CASSVGTRSANYGYTF. The CDR3, as DNA: TGTGCCAGTAGTGTCGGGACCAGATCCGCTAACTATGGCTACACCTTC. This rearrangement joins TRBV19 to TRBJ1-2; possible D gene TRBD1, 5 bases. The CDR3 sequence is 16 residues long. The V end was cut by 5 bases, the J end by 0 bases, with 16 bases between. Germline V CDR1 and CDR2: LNHDA, SQIVND (reference sequence).

The gene calls are TRBV29-1 and TRBJ2-7; TRBD1 is a possible D gene (6 bases). The germline gives CDR1 SQVTM, CDR2 ANQGSEA. V was trimmed by 0 bases and J by 3 bases, leaving 9 bases between them. This CDR3 spans 13 amino acids. The CDR3 DNA sequence: TGCAGCGTTGAAGAGGGACATAACTACGAGCAGTACTTC. Residues: CSVEEGHNYEQYF.

This chain connects TRBV6-5 to TRBJ1-2; D possibly corresponds to TRBD1 (5 bases). Germline V CDR1 and CDR2: MNHEY, SVGAGI. V dropped 2 bases and J dropped 6 bases, with 10 bases sitting between them. This CDR3 spans 13 amino acids. The CDR3, as DNA: TGTGCCAGCAGTTACGGTTCGGGGGATGGCTACACCTTC. This gives the protein CASSYGSGDGYTF.